One sample yielded the 5 T cell receptor beta chains listed below, sequenced in a study of CD8+ T cells in alopecia areata (dated by TCRdb to between 2017 and 2018). Library preparation was by the immunoSEQ multiplex PCR assay. For TCR sequencing, RNA was extracted from every sample and reverse transcribed into cDNA to serve as template. The source is immuneACCESS, and TCRdb retained only in-frame sequences with V and J called. Part of the clones is not carried over; for the studies checked, unresolved V genes explain less than half of this, and the remainder is unexplained. Counted in this sample were some 170,000 clones; around half of them appeared once. In total, the top ten clones hold approximately 11% of the sample. This specimen's time point label, per the study, means: about 5 months on oral tofacitinib. The intended sense of this specimen's treatment or condition label: oral pan-JAK inhibitor, 5-10 mg twice daily.

The sequenced sample was CD8+ T cells sorted from blood, obtained at week 24, from a patient treated with tofacitinib. All receptors derive from a human donor with alopecia areata.

The V gene is TRBV7-9, the J gene TRBJ2-7, with D possibly called TRBD1 or TRBD2 (5 bases each). The CDR3 spans 12 residues. The germline CDR1 and CDR2 sequences are SEHNR and FQNEAQ (reference sequence). With 5 bases removed from V and 6 bases from J, the gap between germline ends came to 11 bases. In DNA, the CDR3 is TGTGCCAGCAGCCAGGGACGGGCCGAGCAGTACTTC. Translated: CASSQGRAEQYF.

The CDR3 loop is CASSEARRGGTEAFF. The CDR3 region has the DNA TGTGCCAGCAGTGAAGCGCGCAGGGGAGGTACTGAAGCTTTCTTT. V gene TRBV2 combines with J gene TRBJ1-1, with D maybe TRBD1 (6 bases). In germline, CDR1 is SNHLY, CDR2 FYNNEI. Trimming took 0 bases from V and 5 from J, leaving 13 bases between them. The CDR3 consists of 15 residues. Combining the CDR3 with reference TRBV2 and TRBJ1-1 gives the whole variable domain EPEVTQTPSHQVTQMGQEVILRCVPISNHLYFYWYRQILGQKVEFLVSFYNNEISEKSEIFDDQFSVERPDGSNFTLKIRSTKLEDSAMYFCASSEARRGGTEAFFGQGTRLTVV.

This clone was counted at least ten times. V and J are TRBV7-9 and TRBJ2-1; tentatively, D is TRBD1 (6 bases). The germline gives CDR1 SEHNR, CDR2 FQNEAQ (reference sequence). Trimming pared 4 bases from V and 7 bases from J, leaving 20 bases between. The CDR3 length is 16 residues. The CDR3 bases are TGTGCCAGCAGCTCGTCCGGGACACGCTTAGGGAATGAGCAGTTCTTC. Protein: CASSSSGTRLGNEQFF.

CDR3 residues: CASSTTGEGWYF. The CDR3 nucleotides are TGTGCCAGCAGCACAACAGGGGAGGGTTGGTACTTC. The V and J genes are TRBV7-8 and TRBJ2-4, with D tentatively TRBD1 or TRBD2 (7 bases each). Germline assignment: CDR1 SGHVS and CDR2 FQNEAQ. This CDR3 contains 12 residues. V was trimmed by 5 bases and J by 15 bases, leaving 17 bases between them.

The genes are TRBV30 and TRBJ1-2, with D possibly being TRBD1 (5 bases). The CDR3 is made up of 13 amino acids. Germline V gene data show CDR1 as GTSNPN and CDR2 as SVGIG (reference sequence). V was shortened by 2 bases and J by 8 bases, with 15 bases between the two germline ends. CDR3 in DNA: TGTGCCTGGAGTAGAGCCTTGCGGGGCGGCTACACCTTC. Its protein is CAWSRALRGGYTF.